The T cell receptor (beta chain) described here comes from a study of early T cells in non-severe SARS-CoV-2 infection. The wider study: Alpha and beta chains were unpaired, from unsorted whole-blood bulk RNA.

Whole-study findings and limits: Using VDJdb, the matching emphasized anti-spike CD8 responses while missing private and CD4 specificities.

This clonotype showed up many times. The antigen is not known. TCRdb re-analysed the 5' RACE reads in MiXCR, keeping a single row per CDR3 protein. The sample records fewer than 65,000 distinct CDR3 sequences, 9.3% being singletons. Sequenced material: whole blood. The receptor was derived from an adult who was a healthcare worker with PCR-confirmed SARS-CoV-2 infection or an uninfected control (not recorded which).

The CDR3 DNA follows: TGTGCCTGGAGTACAAGGGGAAATGGAAACACCATATATTTT. It encodes CAWSTRGNGNTIYF. The genes are TRBV30 and TRBJ1-3; perhaps TRBD1 as D (5 bases). V was pared by 2 bases and J by 3 bases, with 11 bases between. The length of the CDR3 is 14 residues. Germline V gene sequence: CDR1 GTSNPN, CDR2 SVGIG (reference sequence). The full variable domain, in which reference TRBV30 and TRBJ1-3 provide the parts outside the CDR3, is SQTIHQWPATLVQPVGSPLSLECTVEGTSNPNLYWYRQAAGRGLQLLFYSVGIGQISSEVPQNLSASRPQDRQFILSSKKLLLSDSGFYLCAWSTRGNGNTIYFGEGSWLTVV.